This TCR beta chain was retrieved from a study of T cells in Graves' hyperthyroidism and ophthalmopathy. Study at large: Initial diagnosis, before any treatment, was when peripheral blood was collected.

The CDR3 covers 15 residues. CDR1 and CDR2 (germline): SGHKS, YYEKEE (reference sequence). Trimming took 4 bases from V and 2 from J, leaving 16 bases between them. Amplification of TCR beta CDR3 regions was performed using RNA transcripts as template. A set of HTBI primers served as the primers for a first-round RT-PCR of the TCR CDR3. MiXCR, run by TCRdb on the multiplex PCR reads, gives a single entry per CDR3 protein. Of approximately 400,000 distinct CDR3 sequences in the sample, 13% were seen once. The chain has TRBV5-5 and TRBJ2-7; no reliable D call. The sample was blood. This sequence originates from a man aged 25 to 40 with Graves' hyperthyroidism that later progressed to Graves' ophthalmopathy. In nucleotides, the CDR3 is TGTGCCAGCAGCAGGGTGCTGGGCCAGGCCTACGAGCAGTACTTC. Protein: CASSRVLGQAYEQYF.